This passage covers 22 T cell receptor beta chains from one sample sequenced in a study of shared clonotypes between healthy human individuals. Cells designated naive CD8 were CD45RO-negative and were positively selected for CCR7, with terminally differentiated effector memory CD45RA+ cells excluded. Measured with immunoSEQ multiplex PCR; TCRdb has only the in-frame clones, and not every one. The sample includes about 1.9 million clones, about 94% of them seen just once. The sequenced material came from naive CD8+ T cells from PBMCs. The receptors come from a man aged 18 to 29 in good health. Some clones in this sample may be carry-over from other donors' samples.

The chain employs TRBV27 and TRBJ2-7, with 11 bases lining up with TRBD2. This CDR3 comprises 14 residues. Germline trimming cut 5 bases from V and 2 bases from J; bases unmatched to any gene: 2. The germline V gene encodes CDR1 MNHEY and CDR2 SMNVEV (reference sequence). The CDR3 is CASSVGLAAYEQYF. DNA for the CDR3: TGTGCCAGCAGTGTGGGACTAGCGGCCTACGAGCAGTACTTC.

The genes are TRBV2 and TRBJ2-1; no clear D. V shed 4 bases and J shed 6 bases, with 4 bases lying between them. Per germline, CDR1 SNHLY and CDR2 FYNNEI. This CDR3 has 11 amino acids. CDR3 sequence: CASSALNEQFF. The CDR3 DNA sequence: TGTGCCAGCAGTGCACTCAATGAGCAGTTCTTC.

V usage is TRBV25-1 and J usage is TRBJ2-5; 9 nucleotides agree with TRBD1. The CDR3 extends over 14 amino acids. In germline, CDR1 is MGHDK, CDR2 SYGVNS. Trimming cost V 3 bases and J 5 bases; bases outside gene matches: 4. The CDR3 loop is CASSEGQGEETQYF. CDR3 DNA sequence: TGTGCCAGCAGTGAGGGACAGGGAGAGGAGACCCAGTACTTC.

V is TRBV6-1 and J is TRBJ1-3; D unclear. The CDR3 length is 13 residues. Trimming removed 3 bases at V and 3 bases at J, with 6 bases between. From germline, CDR1 is MNHNS and CDR2 SASEGT. The CDR3 region has the DNA TGTGCCAGCAGTGAGGGTGGTGGAAACACCATATATTTT. Translating gives CASSEGGGNTIYF.

V usage is TRBV15 and J usage is TRBJ2-2; D remains ambiguous. CDR1 is LNHNV and CDR2 is YYDKDF in the germline V gene (reference sequence). With 3 bases removed from V and 0 bases from J, the gap between germline ends came to 11 bases. The CDR3 has 16 residues. The CDR3 loop is CATSSTDVSNTGELFF. The CDR3 region has the DNA TGTGCCACCAGCAGTACCGACGTGTCGAACACCGGGGAGCTGTTTTTT.

The chain employs TRBV4-1 and TRBJ1-2, with no clear D. Germline CDR1 is MGHRA and CDR2 is YSYEKL. The CDR3 spans 15 residues. Between the trimmed V and J ends, which lost 0 bases and 3 bases, there was a span of 11 bases. The CDR3 DNA sequence: TGCGCCAGCAGCCAAGATCCGCTGGCGGACTATGGCTACACCTTC. It yields the protein CASSQDPLADYGYTF.

V is TRBV10-2 and J is TRBJ1-1; 12 bases match TRBD1. J was trimmed by 1 base and V by 3 bases; bases with no gene match: 6. Germline CDR1 is WSHSY and CDR2 is SAAADI. The CDR3 spans 17 residues. The DNA of the CDR3 is TGCGCCAGCAGTGACCGGGACAGGGGGCTTGGGAACACTGAAGCTTTCTTT. Translating it yields CASSDRDRGLGNTEAFF.

The chain combines TRBV13 with TRBJ2-7, with TRBD2 as a possible D gene (5 bases). The V gene's germline CDR1 is PRHDT and CDR2 FYEKMQ (reference sequence). The V end lost 0 bases, the J end lost 2 bases, and 14 bases lay between the germline ends. This CDR3 comprises 16 residues. The CDR3 loop reads CASSLGRRAYPYEQYF. The CDR3 DNA reads TGTGCCAGCAGCTTAGGCCGGCGGGCATACCCCTACGAGCAGTACTTC.

The V gene is TRBV5-1, the J gene TRBJ1-2; D is possibly TRBD1 (5 bases). CDR1 and CDR2 (germline): SGHRS, YFSETQ. This CDR3 region has 15 residues. Deletions cut 0 bases from V and 4 bases from J, with 13 bases between. The CDR3 loop is CASSLEGTEAYGYTF. CDR3 DNA sequence: TGCGCCAGCAGCTTGGAGGGGACGGAGGCCTATGGCTACACCTTC.

The rearrangement joins TRBV9 to TRBJ2-7; 10 nucleotides line up with TRBD1. Germline values: CDR1 SGDLS, CDR2 YYNGEE. The CDR3 runs to 14 residues. Unmatched junction bases numbered 5, after V lost 4 bases and J lost 4 bases. CDR3: CASSRGQGGYEQYF. In DNA, the CDR3 is TGTGCCAGCAGCAGAGGACAGGGGGGATACGAGCAGTACTTC.

As DNA, the CDR3 is TGTGCCAGCAAAAAGACCGCGACCTCTGGAAACACCATATATTTT. Amino acid sequence: CASKKTATSGNTIYF. The chain combines TRBV7-9 with TRBJ1-3; D uncertain. From germline, CDR1 is SEHNR and CDR2 FQNEAQ (reference sequence). The germline V and J ends were trimmed by 7 bases and 0 bases, with 13 bases remaining between them. The CDR3 length is 15 residues.

Details on this clone: The DNA is omitted, as the CDR3 cannot be located on it reliably, and the CDR3 follows TCRdb's listing. This chain uses TRBV13 with TRBJ2-3; TRBD1, the table's D call, was not compared with the DNA. Both ends counted, the CDR3 spans 14 residues. Looked up from germline, CDR1 is PRHDT and CDR2 is FYEKMQ (reference sequence). CDR3 protein: CASSSPDTQIRSIF.

The V and J genes are TRBV4-1 and TRBJ2-5, with no clear D. Germline V CDR1 and CDR2: MGHRA, YSYEKL. V was clipped by 2 bases and J by 4 bases, with 14 bases between them. The CDR3 consists of 15 residues. CDR3 protein: CASSQTGSLRETQYF. In nucleotides, the CDR3 is TGCGCCAGCAGCCAAACCGGATCTCTGAGAGAGACCCAGTACTTC.

This clone occurred a few times. The V call is TRBV18, the J call TRBJ1-1; D unclear. Germline V gene lookup returns CDR1 KGHSH and CDR2 LQKENI. This CDR3 is built from 16 residues. The ends were cut back, 2 bases at V and 4 bases at J, with 17 bases in the middle. The CDR3 loop is CASSPVVDRLGTEAFF. CDR3 in DNA: TGTGCCAGCTCACCAGTGGTGGATCGCCTGGGCACTGAAGCTTTCTTT. The whole variable domain, remainder taken from reference TRBV18 and TRBJ1-1, is NAGVMQNPRHLVRRRGQEARLRCSPMKGHSHVYWYRQLPEEGLKFMVYLQKENIIDESGMPKERFSAEFPKEGPSILRIQQVVRGDSAAYFCASSPVVDRLGTEAFFGQGTRLTVV.

V is TRBV5-5 and J is TRBJ2-5, with TRBD2 matching 10 bases. The length of the CDR3 is 14 residues. Per germline, CDR1 SGHKS and CDR2 YYEKEE (reference sequence). Trimming cost V 5 bases and J 5 bases; bases outside gene matches: 6. CDR3 amino acids: CASRSETSGETQYF. CDR3 DNA sequence: TGTGCCAGCAGGTCCGAGACTAGCGGGGAGACCCAGTACTTC.

This chain connects TRBV7-6 to TRBJ2-1; D possibly corresponds to TRBD2 (6 bases). Germline V gives CDR1 SGHVS, CDR2 FNYEAQ. V lost 5 bases and J lost 3, with 20 bases in between. This CDR3 has 17 residues. The CDR3 nucleotides are TGTGCCAGCAGCCTCTTAGCCGGGACTCCTATCTACAATGAGCAGTTCTTC. It is translated as CASSLLAGTPIYNEQFF.

This clone has a single count. CDR3 sequence: CASSLGLLAGLSPAPYEQYF. CDR3 coding DNA: TGTGCCAGCAGTTTAGGTCTACTAGCGGGACTATCTCCCGCCCCCTACGAGCAGTACTTC. V is TRBV28 and J is TRBJ2-7; TRBD2 aligns across 10 bases. Germline loops: CDR1 MDHEN, CDR2 SYDVKM. The junction had 18 bases not matched to a gene; V was cut back by 2 bases and J by 2 bases. The length of the CDR3 is 20 residues. The whole variable domain, remainder taken from reference TRBV28 and TRBJ2-7, is DVKVTQSSRYLVKRTGEKVFLECVQDMDHENMFWYRQDPGLGLRLIYFSYDVKMKEKGDIPEGYSVSREKKERFSLILESASTNQTSMYLCASSLGLLAGLSPAPYEQYFGPGTRLTVT.

The rearrangement joins TRBV5-5 to TRBJ2-3; 12 bases line up with TRBD2. The CDR3 loop spans 18 amino acids. Germline V gives CDR1 SGHKS, CDR2 YYEKEE (reference sequence). Trimming cost V 1 base and J 0 bases; bases outside gene matches: 6. The CDR3 region is CASSLTSGRSTSTDTQYF. The CDR3 region has the DNA TGTGCCAGCAGCTTGACTAGCGGGAGGTCAACTAGCACAGATACGCAGTATTTT. Based on the CDR3 plus reference TRBV5-5 and TRBJ2-3, the full variable domain is DAGVTQSPTHLIKTRGQQVTLRCSPISGHKSVSWYQQVLGQGPQFIFQYYEKEERGRGNFPDRFSARQFPNYSSELNVNALLLGDSALYLCASSLTSGRSTSTDTQYFGPGTRLTVL.

The chain recombines TRBV27 with TRBJ1-2; 8 nucleotides line up with TRBD1. Germline CDR1 is MNHEY and CDR2 is SMNVEV (reference sequence). V was clipped by 6 bases and J by 5 bases; unmatched bases: 5. This CDR3 comprises 13 residues. CDR3 sequence: CASRGQVAYGYTF. The CDR3 bases are TGTGCCAGCAGGGGACAGGTGGCGTATGGCTACACCTTC.

V gene TRBV27 combines with J gene TRBJ2-7; perhaps TRBD1 as D (5 bases). The CDR3 consists of 15 residues. Trimming stripped 3 bases from V and 2 bases from J, with 14 bases between. In germline, CDR1 is MNHEY, CDR2 SMNVEV (reference sequence). The CDR3 coding sequence is TGTGCCAGCAGTTTTCTACCTGACAGCCCCTACGAGCAGTACTTC. Protein sequence: CASSFLPDSPYEQYF.

The gene calls are TRBV6-1 and TRBJ2-3; D gene ambiguous. The V gene lost 3 bases and the J gene lost 2 bases, with 18 bases spanning the gap. Germline CDR1 reads MNHNS; CDR2 reads SASEGT. The CDR3 length is 17 residues. Here the CDR3 DNA reads TGTGCCAGCAGTGAGTACCAGTTCACGGTAGACACAGATACGCAGTATTTT. It encodes CASSEYQFTVDTDTQYF.

The chain links TRBV6-5 to TRBJ2-7; D gene uncertain. Between the trimmed V and J ends, which lost 4 bases and 0 bases, there was a span of 10 bases. The CDR3 totals 14 residues. Germline V CDR1 and CDR2: MNHEY, SVGAGI. The chain's CDR3 is CASSLSPNSYEQYF. The CDR3, as DNA: TGTGCCAGCAGTTTATCACCTAACTCCTACGAGCAGTACTTC.